Below, one T cell receptor (beta chain) is given with its context. Primers used in a second PCR of roughly 6 to 11 cycles were a sample-barcoded 5' primer and a J-beta primer mix. TCRdb re-called the 5' RACE reads through MiXCR, storing one row per CDR3 protein. The sample lists approximately 1.5 million distinct CDR3 sequences, approximately 43% seen once, with less than 5% in the top ten. These data belong to a study of blood T cells in healthy people across ages. Caucasian, healthy and from Russia, the donors were aged between about 6 and 90. What was sequenced was blood. The TCR sequence derives from a woman under 30 in good health.

This CDR3 reads CASSFGGFDQPQHF. For the CDR3, the DNA is TGTGCCAGCAGTTTCGGGGGCTTTGATCAGCCCCAGCATTTT. This chain connects TRBV27 to TRBJ1-5; possibly TRBD1 for D (6 bases). Germline V CDR1 and CDR2: MNHEY, SMNVEV (reference sequence). Between the trimmed V and J ends, which lost 3 bases and 5 bases, there was a span of 11 bases. This CDR3 has 14 amino acids.